What follows is one T cell receptor (beta chain) and its context. Its antigen remains unidentified. The input lacks base qualities; no much larger clone sits a single base away. Receptor amplification or capture employed 5' RACE. For sequencing, a NextSeq 500 was employed. Unique molecular identifiers were attached to individual cDNA molecules in the TCR library protocol so that sequencing error and PCR bias could be corrected. Both TCR alpha and beta chains were sequenced, and tight co-correlation was observed between alpha and beta sequence abundances in each sample. The published analysis was carried out like this. Decombinator V4 was used to annotate the V gene, J gene and CDR3 of the TCR sequences. TCRs were defined as expanded if a significant change between any two time points was detected under a Poisson model with p below 0.0001. TCR abundances were normalised to the total number of TCRs sequenced per sample and expressed as counts per million. MAIT TCRs were defined by TRAV1-2 paired with TRAJ12, TRAJ20 or TRAJ33, and iNKT TCRs by TRAV10 paired with TRAJ18. VDJdb, accessed 1 November 2021, was searched for CMV, EBV and SARS-CoV-2 annotated TCRs, with TCRs annotated for multiple antigens excluded. TCRdb applied fastp at Q25 and MiXCR to the public reads, then kept only in-frame beta chains. CDR3 protein sequences are deduplicated, and each keeps its most common genes and DNA. For this entry, the V and J calls and clone size follow TCRdb and not the study's own pipeline. This sample comprises 100,000 to 150,000 distinct CDR3 sequences, about 15% of them detected only once. Less than 25% of the sample goes to the ten largest clones.

The sample belongs to a study of early T cells in non-severe SARS-CoV-2 infection listed by TCRdb under 2021. Study-level background: Because TCR sequencing was done on bulk RNA from unsorted whole blood, the alpha and beta chains could not be paired. Here is what the overall study found, with its caveats: Matching against VDJdb was skewed toward anti-spike CD8 responses, likely underestimated virus-specific expansions, and missed private and CD4 specificities.

The CDR3 starts with the cysteine, ends with the phenylalanine, and has 14 residues. Just CDR3 DNA is preserved here, 42 bases in frame from base 1. The junction carries 11 bases between V and J, which are trimmed by 5 bases and 1 base respectively. Set within a cohort of healthcare workers in London, UK, this nested case-control study involved weekly PCR testing of nasopharyngeal swabs along with blood sampling. Healthcare workers were recruited between 23 and 31 March 2020, during the week of the UK lockdown, and were followed weekly for up to roughly 15 weeks. The V and J segments used are TRBV12-3 or TRBV12-4 and TRBJ2-5; the D gene is perhaps TRBD1, from 5 matching bases. The sequence derives from an adult who was a healthcare worker with PCR-confirmed SARS-CoV-2 infection or an uninfected control (not recorded which). The material sequenced was whole blood. CDR3 protein: CASSRRQFQETQYF. The nucleotide sequence is TGTGCCAGCAGTCGCCGACAGTTCCAAGAGACCCAGTACTTC.